Reported below is one T cell receptor beta chain. Its antigen is not identified. The CDR3 is cut off 3 residues early in the read; its end comes from the germline J gene. CDR3 length: 16 residues. The junction had 6 bases not matched to a gene; V was cut back by 0 bases and J by 5 bases. Germline CDR1 and CDR2: KGHSH and LQKENI. Unstimulated regulatory T cells (CD4+CD25+CD127-), CD4+CD25- non-regulatory cells, CD4 and CD8 cells were FACS-sorted from thawed PBMCs. The record originates from a study of Tregs in tolerant kidney transplant recipients. About the research overall: The nonmyeloablative bone marrow transplants came from related graft donors, with transient mixed chimerism.

TCRdb's copy holds only in-frame clones and misses some; the assay was immunoSEQ multiplex PCR. The sample data list over 45,000 clones. Study-level points and caveats: Nucleotide sequences could not be compared across some patients' samples due to primer changes.

The material sequenced was CD4+ T cells from blood, taken before the transplant. The receptor comes from a human donor who received a combined kidney and bone marrow transplant. The genes are TRBV18 and TRBJ2-1, with 8 nucleotides matching TRBD2. The part of the CDR3 DNA that was read is TGTGCCAGCTCACCACCGCGGACTAGCAGTCACAATGAG. Translated: CASSPPRTSSHNE. The entire CDR3 is CASSPPRTSSHNEQFF.